A single sample gave rise to the 25 T cell receptor beta chains below, sequenced in a study of blood T cell repertoires in COVID-19. Clones were read by immunoSEQ multiplex PCR, and TCRdb kept only the in-frame ones, dropping some. The sample consists of approximately 150,000 clones, about 90% of them appearing once. Sequencing was done on a sample of peripheral blood. The receptor source for this set is a man older than 75 with acute or convalescent COVID-19.

The CDR3 protein is CASSPPTGLRSPLHF. The CDR3, as DNA: TGTGCCAGCAGCCCACCCACAGGGCTTCGTTCACCCCTCCACTTT. The chain joins TRBV6-6 to TRBJ1-6; weak D call: TRBD1 (6 bases). V was trimmed by 6 bases and J by 9 bases, leaving 18 bases between them. The CDR3 sequence is 15 residues long. The germline V gene has CDR1 MNHNY and CDR2 SVGAGI (reference sequence).

The V gene is TRBV6-5, the J gene TRBJ2-1, with 8 positions matching TRBD2. This CDR3 contains 15 residues. CDR1 MNHEY and CDR2 SVGAGI come from the germline V gene. V lost 8 bases, J lost 1 base, and 7 bases stayed unmatched. CDR3 in amino acids: CASLFSGGSYNEQFF. In DNA form, the CDR3 reads TGTGCCAGCCTCTTTTCGGGAGGGTCCTACAATGAGCAGTTCTTC.

J is TRBJ2-2 and V is TRBV28; 8 bases agree with TRBD2. CDR1 and CDR2 from the germline V gene are MDHEN and SYDVKM. J lost 6 bases, V lost 3 bases, and 9 bases had no gene match. This CDR3 spans 16 amino acids. The chain's CDR3 is CASSFPRAGGSGELFF. CDR3 nucleotides: TGTGCCAGCAGTTTCCCTCGGGCGGGAGGCTCCGGGGAGCTGTTTTTT. The full variable domain, its missing parts supplied by reference TRBV28 and TRBJ2-2, is DVKVTQSSRYLVKRTGEKVFLECVQDMDHENMFWYRQDPGLGLRLIYFSYDVKMKEKGDIPEGYSVSREKKERFSLILESASTNQTSMYLCASSFPRAGGSGELFFGEGSRLTVL.

CDR3 residues: CSASGGTGHQPQHF. The CDR3, as DNA: TGCAGTGCTAGTGGGGGGACAGGGCATCAGCCCCAGCATTTT. The chain couples TRBV20-1 to TRBJ1-5, with 9 bases that match TRBD1. With 3 bases clipped from V and 5 bases from J, the junction kept 5 bases outside the gene matches. The CDR3 is made up of 14 amino acids. Germline V gene sequence: CDR1 DFQATT, CDR2 SNEGSKA (reference sequence).

This chain uses TRBV6-5 with TRBJ1-6; 9 nucleotides line up with TRBD1. The CDR3 has 14 residues. V lost 10 bases, J lost 9 bases, and 10 bases stayed unmatched. Germline values: CDR1 MNHEY, CDR2 SVGAGI. CDR3 region: CATTRGQGLSPLHF. CDR3 nucleotides: TGTGCCACCACGAGGGGACAGGGCCTTTCACCCCTCCACTTT.

The chain joins TRBV30 to TRBJ1-1; possible D gene TRBD1, 6 bases. The V end was cut by 4 bases, the J end by 10 bases, with 19 bases between. From germline, CDR1 is GTSNPN and CDR2 SVGIG (reference sequence). The CDR3 extends over 13 amino acids. The CDR3 DNA reads TGTGCCTGGACGAGGGGCAGGGGCGAGGCAGCTTTCTTT. Its protein product is CAWTRGRGEAAFF.

The chain employs TRBV7-9 and TRBJ2-1; D possibly corresponds to TRBD2 (5 bases). Between the trimmed V and J ends, which lost 5 bases and 10 bases, there was a span of 12 bases. Germline CDR1 is SEHNR and CDR2 is FQNEAQ (reference sequence). This CDR3 contains 12 residues. CDR3 sequence (DNA): TGTGCCAGCAGCCACCGGGGAAGCGAGCAGTTCTTC. Translating it yields CASSHRGSEQFF.

V gene TRBV2 combines with J gene TRBJ2-2; maybe TRBD2 (6 bases). Looked up from germline, CDR1 is SNHLY and CDR2 is FYNNEI. V lost 7 bases and J lost 4, with 10 bases in between. This CDR3 is built from 13 residues. CDR3 nucleotide sequence: TGTGCCAGCACCGGGACTGCCACCGGGGAGCTGTTTTTT. Translation gives CASTGTATGELFF.

The CDR3 nucleotides are TGTGCCAGTAGCGACTTTCCAGGGGTTAATGAAAAACTGTTTTTT. Amino acids: CASSDFPGVNEKLFF. The gene calls are TRBV19 and TRBJ1-4; D is possibly TRBD1 (6 bases). CDR1 is LNHDA and CDR2 is SQIVND in the germline V gene (reference sequence). Trimming took 6 bases from V and 4 from J, leaving 15 bases between them. The CDR3 loop spans 15 amino acids.

A note on this clone: Distinct nucleotide sequences in the sample also encode this CDR3. The J gene is TRBJ2-5, the V gene TRBV5-1; no reliable D call. V gave up 2 bases and J gave up 3 bases, with 2 bases separating them. From germline, CDR1 is SGHRS and CDR2 YFSETQ. This CDR3 contains 11 residues. The DNA of the CDR3 is TGCGCCAGCAGCTTCAAAGAGACCCAGTACTTC. As protein: CASSFKETQYF.

The gene calls are TRBV19 and TRBJ2-1; 9 nucleotides align to TRBD2. The CDR3 is made up of 14 amino acids. Germline V lookup: CDR1 LNHDA, CDR2 SQIVND (reference sequence). Losses at the gene ends were 3 bases for V and 9 bases for J; bases not matched to a gene: 6. CDR3 in amino acids: CASSILAGEVEQFF. DNA of the CDR3: TGTGCCAGTAGTATCTTAGCGGGAGAGGTTGAGCAGTTCTTC.

This chain connects TRBV5-1 to TRBJ2-5; TRBD1 matches 9 bases. CDR1 and CDR2 (germline): SGHRS, YFSETQ. This CDR3 has 15 residues. After removal of 3 bases from V and 0 bases from J, the junction contained 3 bases not matched to a gene. The CDR3 nucleotides read TGCGCCAGCAGCTCACAGGGGGCATACCAAGAGACCCAGTACTTC. Amino acid sequence: CASSSQGAYQETQYF.

The chain combines TRBV28 with TRBJ1-2; D is unresolved. The length of the CDR3 is 15 residues. The V gene's germline CDR1 is MDHEN and CDR2 SYDVKM. V was pared by 2 bases and J by 8 bases, with 18 bases between. CDR3 sequence (DNA): TGTGCCAGCAGTTTAACCCTGGACTCTAGCGGGGGCTACACCTTC. It yields the protein CASSLTLDSSGGYTF.

Only a few counts were recorded for this clone. The genes are TRBV6-5 and TRBJ2-7; 13 positions match TRBD2. The germline V gene encodes CDR1 MNHEY and CDR2 SVGAGI. The length of the CDR3 is 16 residues. V lost 4 bases and J lost 3; bases outside the gene matches: 6. The CDR3 coding sequence is TGTGCCAGCAGTTTCCTACGGACTAGCGGGAGCTACGAGCAGTACTTC. Translation gives CASSFLRTSGSYEQYF.

This CDR3 is CASSVGLLNTDTQYF. The CDR3 nucleotides are TGTGCCAGCAGCGTGGGACTATTAAACACAGATACGCAGTATTTT. The chain combines TRBV9 with TRBJ2-3; 7 positions agree with TRBD2. Germline CDR1 is SGDLS and CDR2 is YYNGEE. The CDR3 spans 15 residues. The V segment lost 2 bases and the J segment 2 bases; nucleotides outside the gene matches: 5.

The chain employs TRBV19 and TRBJ2-5, with 11 positions matching TRBD2. The CDR3 is 16 amino acids. Germline CDR1 LNHDA, CDR2 SQIVND (reference sequence). The trim removed 3 bases at V and 1 base at J, leaving 4 bases unmatched. The CDR3 region is CASSIILAGGQETQYF. Here the CDR3 DNA reads TGTGCCAGTAGTATCATCCTAGCGGGGGGCCAAGAGACCCAGTACTTC.

V usage is TRBV2 and J usage is TRBJ2-3, with no clear D. The CDR3 has 11 residues. V shed 5 bases and J shed 2 bases, with 2 bases lying between them. Germline assignment: CDR1 SNHLY and CDR2 FYNNEI. The CDR3 is CASSLTDTQYF. Here the CDR3 DNA reads TGTGCCAGCAGTCTCACAGATACGCAGTATTTT. Looking up the rest from reference TRBV2 and TRBJ2-3 gives the full variable domain: EPEVTQTPSHQVTQMGQEVILRCVPISNHLYFYWYRQILGQKVEFLVSFYNNEISEKSEIFDDQFSVERPDGSNFTLKIRSTKLEDSAMYFCASSLTDTQYFGPGTRLTVL.

The V call is TRBV2, the J call TRBJ1-4; 7 bases are shared with TRBD1. Per the germline V gene, CDR1 is SNHLY and CDR2 is FYNNEI. Trimming cost V 7 bases and J 1 base; bases outside gene matches: 3. The CDR3 spans 14 residues. The CDR3 is CASKWDRTNEKLFF. The CDR3 DNA is TGTGCCAGCAAATGGGACAGAACTAATGAAAAACTGTTTTTT.

This CDR3 reads CASSSRDRSTDTQYF. The DNA of the CDR3 is TGTGCCAGCAGCTCACGGGACAGATCCACAGATACGCAGTATTTT. This chain uses TRBV9 with TRBJ2-3, with 7 bases identical to TRBD1. The CDR3 is 15 amino acids. V shed 4 bases, J shed 2 bases, and the junction held 7 bases outside the gene matches. The germline CDR1 and CDR2 sequences are SGDLS and YYNGEE.

CDR3 residues: CASRQGPYNEQFF. The DNA of the CDR3 is TGTGCCAGCCGACAGGGTCCTTACAATGAGCAGTTCTTC. The chain combines TRBV7-9 with TRBJ2-1, with 7 bases fitting TRBD1. The CDR3 sequence is 13 residues long. V lost 8 bases to trimming and J lost 4 bases; unmatched junction nucleotides: 5. The V gene's germline CDR1 is SEHNR and CDR2 FQNEAQ (reference sequence).

The genes are TRBV6-2 or TRBV6-3 and TRBJ2-2, with TRBD1 matching 10 bases. Trimming removed 6 bases from V and 3 bases from J; junction bases left unmatched: 4. This CDR3 is built from 15 residues. Germline V CDR1 and CDR2: MNHEY, SVGEGT. CDR3 DNA sequence: TGTGCCAGCAGCCCCGGGACAGGGGACACCGGGGAGCTGTTTTTT. Its protein product is CASSPGTGDTGELFF.

The CDR3 is CASSVQGANQPQHF. Here the CDR3 DNA reads TGTGCCAGCTCGGTACAGGGCGCGAATCAGCCCCAGCATTTT. The chain is built from TRBV5-4 and TRBJ1-5; a possible D gene is TRBD1 (6 bases). The V and J ends lost 7 bases and 4 bases respectively, with 15 bases between them. Per germline, CDR1 SGHNT and CDR2 YYREEE (reference sequence). CDR3 length: 14 residues.

V gene TRBV10-1 combines with J gene TRBJ2-7; D gene uncertain. The CDR3 is made up of 12 amino acids. Trimming stripped 3 bases from V and 2 bases from J, with 5 bases between. Germline CDR1 and CDR2: WNHNN and SYGVQD (reference sequence). CDR3 amino acids: CASSDYTYEQYF. CDR3 nucleotides: TGCGCCAGCAGTGATTACACCTACGAGCAGTACTTC.

The genes are TRBV7-8 and TRBJ1-6; 7 bases align to TRBD1. V shed 5 bases, J shed 10 bases, and the junction held 20 bases outside the gene matches. The CDR3 extends over 18 amino acids. CDR1 and CDR2 from the germline V gene are SGHVS and FQNEAQ. CDR3 amino acids: CASSPPRTRQGQSSPLHF. CDR3 DNA: TGTGCCAGCAGCCCGCCCAGGACGCGACAGGGTCAGAGCTCACCCCTCCACTTT.

The V and J genes are TRBV4-1 and TRBJ1-5; D not certain. This CDR3 has 15 residues. Germline CDR1 reads MGHRA; CDR2 reads YSYEKL. V lost 2 bases and J lost 11, with 19 bases in between. The CDR3 sequence: CASSQFFSPGITQHF. The CDR3 bases are TGCGCCAGCAGCCAATTTTTTTCTCCAGGAATTACCCAGCATTTT.